This entry lists 11 T cell receptor beta chains sequenced from one sample in a study of spatial heterogeneity in lung cancer. TCRdb processed the 5' RACE reads anew with MiXCR; each CDR3 protein has one entry. The repertoire has approximately 20,000 distinct CDR3 sequences, approximately 4.5% of them found once; the top ten carry 7% to 8.5%. Regarding time point: sample taken at primary tumor resection. Tumor, nontumor lung or frozen PBMC supplied whole RNA, sequenced without sorting. The sample in question was PBMCs, obtained at surgery. All receptors derive from a male donor with early-stage non-small cell lung cancer.

This clonotype was seen a few times. The V call is TRBV20-1, the J call TRBJ2-7; D possibly corresponds to TRBD2 (5 bases). Germline lookup yields CDR1 DFQATT and CDR2 SNEGSKA (reference sequence). The CDR3 runs to 12 residues. The ends were cut back, 5 bases at V and 1 base at J, with 9 bases in the middle. CDR3 sequence (DNA): TGCAGTGCTGACCGGGATTCCTACGAGCAGTACTTC. Its translation is CSADRDSYEQYF.

The gene calls are TRBV3-1 and TRBJ2-1; 7 bases fit TRBD1. The length of the CDR3 is 15 residues. Germline CDR1 is LGHDT and CDR2 is YNNKEL (reference sequence). The V and J ends lost 5 bases and 9 bases, in that order; junction bases with no gene match: 13. CDR3 region: CASSSHLGQFIEQFF. The CDR3 nucleotides read TGTGCCAGCAGCTCCCACCTGGGACAGTTCATTGAGCAGTTCTTC.

This clonotype was observed a few times. CDR3 amino acids: CASWRTGDYTGELFF. The CDR3 DNA sequence: TGTGCCAGCTGGAGGACAGGGGACTACACCGGGGAGCTGTTTTTT. This sequence joins TRBV12-3 or TRBV12-4 and TRBJ2-2, with 9 bases lining up with TRBD1. J gave up 3 bases and V 8 bases, and 7 bases lay outside the gene matches. The CDR3 runs 15 residues.

This clonotype was found a few times. V usage is TRBV7-3 and J usage is TRBJ2-3, with 8 nucleotides matching TRBD2. The CDR3 has 16 amino acids. CDR1 and CDR2 (germline): SGHTA, FQGTGA. After removal of 4 bases from V and 2 bases from J, the junction contained 8 bases not matched to a gene. DNA of the CDR3: TGTGCCAGCAGCTCTCGAGCGGGAGAGACCACAGATACGCAGTATTTT. Amino acids: CASSSRAGETTDTQYF.

This clonotype was observed at least ten times. The chain employs TRBV2 and TRBJ2-5; D unresolved. The V end was cut by 4 bases, the J end by 7 bases, with 16 bases between. The CDR3 sequence is 14 residues long. Germline V gene sequence: CDR1 SNHLY, CDR2 FYNNEI. The CDR3 DNA sequence: TGTGCCAGCAGTGGCGCTGGGATCCTGGGGACCCAGTACTTC. Its protein product is CASSGAGILGTQYF.

This clonotype was seen more than once but under ten times. The V gene is TRBV20-1, the J gene TRBJ1-1; D may be TRBD1 (6 bases). The CDR3 consists of 14 residues. Between the trimmed V and J ends, which lost 6 bases and 2 bases, there was a span of 16 bases. From germline, CDR1 is DFQATT and CDR2 SNEGSKA (reference sequence). The CDR3 loop reads CSANRQVGNTEAFF. CDR3 in DNA: TGCAGTGCAAACCGACAGGTTGGCAACACTGAAGCTTTCTTT.

This clonotype ranks as medium-sized (0.01 to 0.1%). This rearrangement joins TRBV6-5 to TRBJ1-2; a weak D match, TRBD1 (6 bases). V lost 2 bases and J lost 8, with 15 bases in between. The CDR3 consists of 14 residues. CDR1 and CDR2 (germline): MNHEY, SVGAGI. Here the CDR3 reads CASSYGGALSGYTF. The CDR3 bases are TGTGCCAGCAGTTACGGGGGGGCGCTCAGCGGCTACACCTTC.

This clonotype was recorded many times. J is TRBJ2-7 and V is TRBV5-4, with D tentatively TRBD2 (5 bases). Germline V gene sequence: CDR1 SGHNT, CDR2 YYREEE (reference sequence). CDR3 length equals 14 residues. Trimming took 0 bases from V and 0 from J, leaving 7 bases between them. The CDR3 region is CASSLERDSYEQYF. CDR3 coding DNA: TGTGCCAGCAGCTTGGAACGGGACTCCTACGAGCAGTACTTC.

There are many counts of this clonotype. At one end, the junction sequence differs from germline, possibly due to a read error. This chain connects TRBV20-1 to TRBJ2-1; the match to TRBD2 covers 7 bases. The length of the CDR3 is 14 residues. Looked up from germline, CDR1 is DFQATT and CDR2 is SNEGSKA (reference sequence). CDR3 coding DNA: TGCAGGGCTACTAGCGCAATGAGGAAGGATGAGCAGTTCTTC. Amino acid sequence: CRATSAMRKDEQFF.

This clonotype was seen ten or more times. This chain connects TRBV15 to TRBJ2-5; no reliable D call. There are 13 residues in the CDR3. V shed 8 bases and J shed 0 bases, with 10 bases lying between them. CDR1 is LNHNV, CDR2 YYDKDF, per germline (reference sequence). CDR3 residues: CATSKRYQETQYF. CDR3 bases: TGTGCCACCTCAAAGAGGTACCAAGAGACCCAGTACTTC.

This clonotype qualifies as medium-sized. V and J are TRBV5-1 and TRBJ2-5; no firm D call. This CDR3 region has 13 residues. Trimming shortened V by 4 bases and J by 4 bases, and 11 bases separated the two germline ends. Per the germline V gene, CDR1 is SGHRS and CDR2 is YFSETQ. CDR3 sequence (DNA): TGCGCCAGCAGCGCCTCAGTGGTAGAGACCCAGTACTTC. Amino acid sequence: CASSASVVETQYF.